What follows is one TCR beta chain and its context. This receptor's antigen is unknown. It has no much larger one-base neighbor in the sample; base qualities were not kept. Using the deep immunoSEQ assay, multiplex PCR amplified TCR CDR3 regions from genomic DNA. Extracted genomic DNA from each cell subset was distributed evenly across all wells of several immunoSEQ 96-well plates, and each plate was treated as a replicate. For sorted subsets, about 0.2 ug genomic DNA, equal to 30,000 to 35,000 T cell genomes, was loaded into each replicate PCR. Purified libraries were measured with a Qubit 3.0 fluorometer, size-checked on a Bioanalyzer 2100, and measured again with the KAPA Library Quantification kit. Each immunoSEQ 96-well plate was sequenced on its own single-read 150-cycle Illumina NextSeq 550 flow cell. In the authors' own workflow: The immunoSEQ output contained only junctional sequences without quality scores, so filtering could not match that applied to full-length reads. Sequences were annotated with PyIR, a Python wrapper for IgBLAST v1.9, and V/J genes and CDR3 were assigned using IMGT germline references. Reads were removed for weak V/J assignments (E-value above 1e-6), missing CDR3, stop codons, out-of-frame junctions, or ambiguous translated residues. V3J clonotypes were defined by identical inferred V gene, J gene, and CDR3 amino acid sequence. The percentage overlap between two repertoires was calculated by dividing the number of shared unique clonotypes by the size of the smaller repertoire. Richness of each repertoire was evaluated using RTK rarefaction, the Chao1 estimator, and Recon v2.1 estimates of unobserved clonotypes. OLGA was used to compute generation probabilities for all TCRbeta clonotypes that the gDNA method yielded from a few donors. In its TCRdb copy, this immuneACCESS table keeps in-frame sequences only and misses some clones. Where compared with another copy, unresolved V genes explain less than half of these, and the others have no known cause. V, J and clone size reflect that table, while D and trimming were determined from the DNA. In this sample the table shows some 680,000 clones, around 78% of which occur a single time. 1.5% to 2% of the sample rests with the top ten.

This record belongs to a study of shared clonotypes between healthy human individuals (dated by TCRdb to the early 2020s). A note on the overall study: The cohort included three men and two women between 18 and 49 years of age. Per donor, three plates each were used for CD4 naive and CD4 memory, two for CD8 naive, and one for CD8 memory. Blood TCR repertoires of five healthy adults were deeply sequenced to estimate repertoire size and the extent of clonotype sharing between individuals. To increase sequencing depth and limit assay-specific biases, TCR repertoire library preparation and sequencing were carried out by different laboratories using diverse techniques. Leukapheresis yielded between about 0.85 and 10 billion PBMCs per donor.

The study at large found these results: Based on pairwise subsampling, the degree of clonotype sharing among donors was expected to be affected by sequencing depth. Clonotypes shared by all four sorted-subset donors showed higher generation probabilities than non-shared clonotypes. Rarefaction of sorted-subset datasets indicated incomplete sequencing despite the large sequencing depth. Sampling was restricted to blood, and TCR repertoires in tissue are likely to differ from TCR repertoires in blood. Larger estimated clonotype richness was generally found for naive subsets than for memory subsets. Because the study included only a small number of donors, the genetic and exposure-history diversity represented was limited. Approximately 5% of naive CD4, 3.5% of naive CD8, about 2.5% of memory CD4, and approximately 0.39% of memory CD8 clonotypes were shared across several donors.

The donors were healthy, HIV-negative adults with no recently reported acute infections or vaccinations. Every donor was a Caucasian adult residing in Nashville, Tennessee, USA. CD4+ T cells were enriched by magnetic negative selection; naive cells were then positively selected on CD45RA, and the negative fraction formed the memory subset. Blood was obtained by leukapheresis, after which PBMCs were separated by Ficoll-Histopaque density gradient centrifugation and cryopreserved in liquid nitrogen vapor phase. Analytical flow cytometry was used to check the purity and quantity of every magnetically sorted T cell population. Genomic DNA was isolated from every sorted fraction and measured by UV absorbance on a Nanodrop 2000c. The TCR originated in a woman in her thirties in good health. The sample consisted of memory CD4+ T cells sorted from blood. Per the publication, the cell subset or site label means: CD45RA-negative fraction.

The CDR3 region reads CASSLGVSGDTQYF. The DNA is TGTGCCAGCAGCTTAGGGGTCTCTGGGGATACGCAGTATTTT. The sequence links TRBV7-7 to TRBJ2-3, with the D gene call left open. The CDR3 runs 14 amino acids, cysteine and phenylalanine included. The kept DNA is CDR3 alone, 42 bases in frame from the first base. CDR1 and CDR2, looked up from the germline V gene (reference sequence), are SSHAT and FNYEAQ. The V end loses 1 base and the J end loses 6 bases, and a stretch of 11 bases separates them.